The 25 T cell receptor beta chains presented below share a single source sample, sequenced in a study of blood T cell repertoires in COVID-19. Profiling relied on immunoSEQ multiplex PCR, and the TCRdb table lists in-frame clones only, not all of them. This sample yields under 200,000 clones, of which 70% to 90% are seen a single time; under 8.5% belongs to the top ten. What was sequenced was peripheral blood. The receptors here all came from a man in his forties who had recovered from COVID-19.

The rearrangement uses TRBV4-2 and TRBJ2-3, with D tentatively TRBD2 (7 bases). V shed 6 bases and J shed 3 bases, with 16 bases lying between them. CDR1 and CDR2 (germline): LGHNA, YNFKEQ. This CDR3 comprises 15 residues. The CDR3: CASRISGGRTDTQYF. CDR3 in DNA: TGTGCCAGCAGAATATCGGGGGGCCGGACAGATACGCAGTATTTT.

The chain couples TRBV5-4 to TRBJ2-1; 10 bases align to TRBD2. The V gene end was trimmed by 2 bases and the J gene end by 8 bases; junction bases not matched to a gene: 1. The CDR3 totals 13 residues. Germline lookup yields CDR1 SGHNT and CDR2 YYREEE (reference sequence). The CDR3: CASSFLAGDEQFF. The CDR3 DNA sequence: TGTGCCAGCAGCTTTCTAGCGGGAGATGAGCAGTTCTTC.

Here the CDR3 reads CASSDGGGETQYF. For the CDR3, the DNA is TGTGCCAGCAGCGATGGGGGCGGAGAGACCCAGTACTTC. The chain couples TRBV7-9 to TRBJ2-5; D perhaps matches TRBD1 (6 bases). From germline, CDR1 is SEHNR and CDR2 FQNEAQ (reference sequence). This CDR3 is 13 amino acids long. V lost 5 bases and J lost 4, with 11 bases in between. Combining the CDR3 with reference TRBV7-9 and TRBJ2-5 gives the whole variable domain DTGVSQNPRHKITKRGQNVTFRCDPISEHNRLYWYRQTLGQGPEFLTYFQNEAQLEKSRLLSDRFSAERPKGSFSTLEIQRTEQGDSAMYLCASSDGGGETQYFGPGTRLLVL.

V gene TRBV4-2 combines with J gene TRBJ1-5, with D possibly matching TRBD1 (6 bases). The CDR3 has 15 amino acids. The V gene's germline CDR1 is LGHNA and CDR2 YNFKEQ. The germline V and J ends were trimmed by 0 bases and 4 bases, with 10 bases remaining between them. The chain's CDR3 is CASSQDGTGNQPQHF. CDR3 DNA: TGTGCCAGCAGCCAAGATGGAACAGGGAATCAGCCCCAGCATTTT.

The V and J genes are TRBV6-1 and TRBJ2-2; the D gene is possibly TRBD1 (5 bases). The CDR3 length is 15 residues. The V and J ends lost 1 base and 3 bases respectively, with 9 bases between them. The germline gives CDR1 MNHNS, CDR2 SASEGT. CDR3 region: CASSEEGAYTGELFF. The CDR3 DNA reads TGTGCCAGCAGTGAAGAAGGGGCTTACACCGGGGAGCTGTTTTTT.

The V and J genes are TRBV19 and TRBJ2-1, with TRBD2 identical over 9 bases. CDR1 and CDR2 (germline): LNHDA, SQIVND (reference sequence). V lost 5 bases, J lost 9 bases, and 14 bases stayed unmatched. This CDR3 is 16 amino acids long. The CDR3 protein is CASSPLGGGANTEQFF. The DNA of the CDR3 is TGTGCCAGTAGTCCCCTAGGCGGGGGGGCCAATACTGAGCAGTTCTTC.

Only one count was recorded for this clone. This rearrangement joins TRBV6-1 to TRBJ2-7, with D uncertain. V lost 1 base and J lost 2, with 12 bases in between. Germline V gene lookup returns CDR1 MNHNS and CDR2 SASEGT. This CDR3 is 15 amino acids long. The CDR3 region is CASSEGPRVTYEQYF. The CDR3 DNA follows: TGTGCCAGCAGTGAAGGGCCACGGGTTACCTACGAGCAGTACTTC.

This chain uses TRBV10-3 with TRBJ1-2; the match to TRBD1 covers 7 bases. This CDR3 is 13 amino acids long. Germline-derived CDR1 and CDR2 are ENHRY and SYGVKD. The trim removed 6 bases at V and 3 bases at J, leaving 4 bases unmatched. The CDR3: CAIRFRGDYGYTF. For the CDR3, the DNA is TGTGCCATCAGATTCAGGGGGGACTATGGCTACACCTTC.

The chain links TRBV19 to TRBJ1-3, with D possibly being TRBD1 (6 bases). The CDR3 is 13 amino acids. V lost 9 bases and J lost 3, with 12 bases in between. In germline, CDR1 is LNHDA, CDR2 SQIVND (reference sequence). The CDR3 bases are TGTGCCAGCCGACAGGTTGGTGGAAACACCATATATTTT. It translates to CASRQVGGNTIYF.

A note on this clone: A junction boundary mismatches the germline segment, possibly from a read error. This sequence joins TRBV6-2 or TRBV6-3 and TRBJ1-2, with 8 positions matching TRBD1. CDR1 is MNHEY, CDR2 SVGEGT, per germline. The CDR3 consists of 13 residues. CDR3 coding DNA: TGTGCCGGCAGCCCCGGGACAGGCTATGGCTACACCTTC. Its protein is CAGSPGTGYGYTF.

This sequence joins TRBV6-2 or TRBV6-3 and TRBJ2-5, with D possibly being TRBD2 (5 bases). Trimming cost V 5 bases and J 4 bases, with 17 bases left between them. The germline gives CDR1 MNHEY, CDR2 SVGEGT. The CDR3 loop spans 15 amino acids. The CDR3 DNA is TGTGCCAGCAGTCTCCGAAAACATCGGGGAGAGACCCAGTACTTC. Amino acids: CASSLRKHRGETQYF.

The chain is built from TRBV27 and TRBJ1-5; a possible D gene is TRBD1 (6 bases). This CDR3 region has 15 residues. V was clipped by 6 bases and J by 6 bases, with 18 bases between them. Germline V gene data show CDR1 as MNHEY and CDR2 as SMNVEV (reference sequence). In DNA form, the CDR3 reads TGTGCCAGCAGCGCAGGGGCTTTGGTTGGTCAGCCCCAGCATTTT. Translating it yields CASSAGALVGQPQHF.

The V call is TRBV12-3 or TRBV12-4, the J call TRBJ2-1, with 10 bases aligning to TRBD1. The CDR3 consists of 12 residues. The trim removed 4 bases at V and 15 bases at J, leaving 6 bases unmatched. The CDR3 nucleotides read TGTGCCAGCAGTTCCGGACAGGGGGGCGTGTTCTTC. Its protein is CASSSGQGGVFF.

The chain uses TRBV6-6 and TRBJ1-2; 9 bases fit TRBD1. Germline lookup yields CDR1 MNHNY and CDR2 SVGAGI (reference sequence). The CDR3 is 15 residues long. V was clipped by 0 bases and J by 2 bases; unmatched bases: 1. CDR3 in amino acids: CASSYSGQGNYGYTF. CDR3 DNA sequence: TGTGCCAGCAGTTACTCGGGACAGGGCAACTATGGCTACACCTTC.

This sequence joins TRBV28 and TRBJ1-1, with D maybe TRBD1 (6 bases). V lost 2 bases, J lost 2 bases, and 9 bases lay in between. Germline V gene lookup returns CDR1 MDHEN and CDR2 SYDVKM. The CDR3 is 14 residues long. The CDR3 DNA sequence: TGTGCCAGCAGTTTACAGGGGTCCAACACTGAAGCTTTCTTT. As protein: CASSLQGSNTEAFF.

The chain links TRBV2 to TRBJ1-1; the match to TRBD1 covers 7 bases. Germline V gene sequence: CDR1 SNHLY, CDR2 FYNNEI. The CDR3 totals 14 residues. V was pared by 11 bases and J by 3 bases, with 12 bases of the junction left unmatched. The CDR3 bases are TGTGCCGACCTGGGGGACAGAGGGTACACTGAAGCTTTCTTT. Protein: CADLGDRGYTEAFF.

This clone was seen a handful of times. V and J are TRBV27 and TRBJ1-5; perhaps TRBD1 as D (5 bases). V lost 6 bases to trimming and J lost 0 bases, with 15 bases between them. The germline V gene encodes CDR1 MNHEY and CDR2 SMNVEV (reference sequence). The CDR3 extends over 16 amino acids. CDR3 amino acids: CASRPGGVFSNQPQHF. In nucleotides, the CDR3 is TGTGCCAGCAGGCCTGGGGGGGTTTTTAGCAATCAGCCCCAGCATTTT.

This rearrangement joins TRBV5-6 to TRBJ1-1; maybe TRBD1 (6 bases). The CDR3 has 16 amino acids. Germline lookup yields CDR1 SGHDT and CDR2 YYEEEE. The V end lost 4 bases, the J end lost 1 base, and 17 bases lay between the germline ends. The DNA for the CDR3 is TGTGCCAGCAGCGTTGGGGTCATGACAGGGAACACTGAAGCTTTCTTT. Encoded protein: CASSVGVMTGNTEAFF.

This clone has a single count. The genes are TRBV19 and TRBJ2-5, with 9 bases fitting TRBD1. The ends lost 6 bases at V and 5 bases at J; junction bases unmatched: 7. The length of the CDR3 is 14 residues. In germline, CDR1 is LNHDA, CDR2 SQIVND (reference sequence). CDR3 sequence reads: CASRTTGGGETQYF. The CDR3 DNA follows: TGTGCCAGTAGAACGACAGGGGGTGGGGAGACCCAGTACTTC.

V usage is TRBV4-1 and J usage is TRBJ2-5; no definite D call. The CDR3 has 13 residues. Trimming left V 0 bases short and J 3 bases short, with 5 bases between. The germline CDR1 and CDR2 sequences are MGHRA and YSYEKL. The CDR3 bases are TGCGCCAGCAGCCAAGATCGGGAAGAGACCCAGTACTTC. Translated, it gives CASSQDREETQYF.

J is TRBJ2-5 and V is TRBV6-1, with 13 bases aligning to TRBD2. V was pared by 1 base and J by 8 bases, with 13 bases of the junction left unmatched. CDR1 and CDR2 (germline): MNHNS, SASEGT. This CDR3 spans 18 amino acids. The CDR3 coding sequence is TGTGCCAGCAGTGAAGATATGCCGGGACTAGCGGGGAAGGCTACCCAGTACTTC. Translated, it gives CASSEDMPGLAGKATQYF.

J is TRBJ1-1 and V is TRBV28; 8 nucleotides line up with TRBD1. The CDR3 totals 13 residues. Germline assignment: CDR1 MDHEN and CDR2 SYDVKM. V shed 5 bases and J 11 bases; nucleotides not matched to a gene: 10. The chain's CDR3 is CASSPTGVGLAFF. The CDR3 DNA follows: TGTGCCAGCAGTCCGACAGGGGTTGGTTTGGCTTTCTTT.

This clone showed up just once. The chain combines TRBV4-1 with TRBJ2-7; TRBD2 aligns across 10 bases. The CDR3 length is 16 residues. CDR1 is MGHRA, CDR2 YSYEKL, per germline. The V segment lost 3 bases and the J segment 0 bases; nucleotides outside the gene matches: 5. As DNA, the CDR3 is TGCGCCAGCAGCCAGAAAAGCGGGGGGGCCTCCTACGAGCAGTACTTC. It translates to CASSQKSGGASYEQYF.

This chain uses TRBV2 with TRBJ2-3; TRBD2 agrees at 8 bases. The germline CDR1 and CDR2 sequences are SNHLY and FYNNEI. The CDR3 length is 17 residues. Losses at the gene ends were 6 bases for V and 0 bases for J; bases not matched to a gene: 11. The CDR3 nucleotides read TGTGCCAGCAGCGGACTAGCTTTTAAGCCTAGCACAGATACGCAGTATTTT. Translated, it gives CASSGLAFKPSTDTQYF. The variable domain in full, completed from reference TRBV2 and TRBJ2-3, reads EPEVTQTPSHQVTQMGQEVILRCVPISNHLYFYWYRQILGQKVEFLVSFYNNEISEKSEIFDDQFSVERPDGSNFTLKIRSTKLEDSAMYFCASSGLAFKPSTDTQYFGPGTRLTVL.

CDR3 amino acids: CASSSGMYNEQFF. CDR3 nucleotides: TGTGCCAGCAGTTCCGGGATGTACAATGAGCAGTTCTTC. The J gene is TRBJ2-1, the V gene TRBV28; the D gene is possibly TRBD2 (5 bases). This CDR3 contains 13 residues. V was cut by 4 bases and J by 4 bases, with 8 bases left in between. Germline lookup yields CDR1 MDHEN and CDR2 SYDVKM.